This T cell receptor beta chain originates from a study of spatial heterogeneity in lung cancer. The V end was cut by 4 bases, the J end by 8 bases, with 14 bases between. Germline V gene sequence: CDR1 LGHDT, CDR2 YNNKEL (reference sequence). CDR3 size: 13 residues. Study-wide results and limits: At resection, ubiquitous expanded tumor TCRs appeared in blood more than at follow-up.

In TCRdb, the 5' RACE reads were re-called with MiXCR into one record per CDR3 protein. In the table there are 77,000 or so distinct CDR3 sequences, approximately 20% of which are singletons. As to time point: sample taken at primary tumor resection. The authors sequenced whole RNA from tumor, nontumor lung or frozen PBMC without sorting. On this clonotype itself: Its antigen is unknown.

The origin of this receptor is a male donor with early-stage non-small cell lung cancer. This specimen was PBMCs, taken at surgery. The V gene is TRBV3-1, the J gene TRBJ1-2, with D hard to call. The CDR3 loop reads CASSPQLLGGYTF. The CDR3 coding sequence is TGTGCCAGCAGCCCCCAGCTACTCGGAGGCTACACCTTC.